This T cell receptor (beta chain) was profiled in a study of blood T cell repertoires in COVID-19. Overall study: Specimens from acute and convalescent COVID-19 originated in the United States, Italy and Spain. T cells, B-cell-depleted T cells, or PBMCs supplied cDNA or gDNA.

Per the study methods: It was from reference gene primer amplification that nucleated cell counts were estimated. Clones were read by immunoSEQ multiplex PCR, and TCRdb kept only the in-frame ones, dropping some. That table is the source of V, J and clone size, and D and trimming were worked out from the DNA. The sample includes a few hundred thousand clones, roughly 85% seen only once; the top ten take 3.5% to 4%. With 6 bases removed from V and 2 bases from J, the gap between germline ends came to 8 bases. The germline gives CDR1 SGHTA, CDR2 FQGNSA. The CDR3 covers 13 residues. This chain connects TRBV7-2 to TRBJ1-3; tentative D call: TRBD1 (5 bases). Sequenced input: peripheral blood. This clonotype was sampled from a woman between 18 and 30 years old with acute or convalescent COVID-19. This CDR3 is CASRQGPGNTIYF. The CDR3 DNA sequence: TGTGCCAGCAGGCAGGGTCCTGGAAACACCATATATTTT.